The rows below give T cell receptor beta chains drawn from one sample of a study of blood T cell repertoires in COVID-19. The method was immunoSEQ multiplex PCR; TCRdb's version includes in-frame clones alone and lacks a portion of them. Found here are about 70,000 clones, approximately 83% of them singletons; the top ten hold around 1.4%. Material: peripheral blood. The receptors shown here come from a woman between 55 and 75 years old with acute or convalescent COVID-19. Each CDR3 is given with its conserved first and last residue. D genes are given only for firm matches. Not all rows give a size; the values are once, few, many and, for expanded clones, a class.

v_gene	d_gene	abundance	j_gene	CDR3nt	CDR3aa
TRBV28	TRBD2	.	TRBJ2-2	TGTGCCAGCAGAGAGGCGGGGGCGAACACCGGGGAGCTGTTTTTT	CASREAGANTGELFF
TRBV9	TRBD1	.	TRBJ1-1	TGTGCCAGCAGCGGGACAGGGGTTGAAGCTTTCTTT	CASSGTGVEAFF
TRBV5-1	TRBD2	.	TRBJ2-2	TGCGCCAGCAAGCCCTCCCTAGCGGACACCGGGGAGCTGTTTTTT	CASKPSLADTGELFF
TRBV28	.	once	TRBJ1-5	TGTGCCAGCAGTTTATCCAGGGGAAGCAATCAGCCCCAGCATTTT	CASSLSRGSNQPQHF
TRBV19	.	.	TRBJ1-2	TGTGCCAGTAGTATATCCACTTCGACAGCCTTC	CASSISTSTAF
TRBV7-6	TRBD1	.	TRBJ1-6	TGTGCCAGCAGCTTGACAGGGATCTATAATTCACCCCTCCACTTT	CASSLTGIYNSPLHF
TRBV2	TRBD1	.	TRBJ1-2	TGTGCCAGCAGGGAGACAGGGGGCAACTATGGCTACACCTTC	CASRETGGNYGYTF
TRBV7-9	TRBD1	.	TRBJ1-1	TGTGCCAGCAGCCACGGGACAGGGGGACGAACTGAAGCTTTCTTT	CASSHGTGGRTEAFF
TRBV28	.	.	TRBJ1-2	TGTGCCAGCAGGAGTTCAGGGTTAGACTACACCTTC	CASRSSGLDYTF
TRBV28	TRBD1	.	TRBJ1-4	TGTGCCAGCAGTTCCTACGGACAGGGGGTAACTAATGAAAAACTGTTTTTT	CASSSYGQGVTNEKLFF
TRBV3-1/TRBV3-2	.	once	TRBJ2-7	TGTGCCAGCAGCCAAGTTCCGTTCGAGCAGTACTTC	CASSQVPFEQYF
TRBV28	.	.	TRBJ1-1	TGTGCCAGCAGTTTTGAAGTCAGAACAAACACTGAAGCTTTCTTT	CASSFEVRTNTEAFF
TRBV25-1	.	.	TRBJ1-1	TGTGCCAGCAGAAGGGGGATAAACACTGAAGCTTTCTTT	CASRRGINTEAFF
TRBV19	.	.	TRBJ1-5	TGTGCCAGTAAGCCCGGGGCAGGCGGGGCCCTTGTAGGGAATCAGCCCCAGCATTTT	CASKPGAGGALVGNQPQHF
TRBV27	TRBD1	.	TRBJ2-7	TGTGCCAGCAGGATCGGGACAGGTCACTACGAGCAGTACTTC	CASRIGTGHYEQYF
TRBV15	TRBD1	.	TRBJ1-3	TGTGCCACCAGCAGGCGACAGGGCAATGGAAACACCATATATTTT	CATSRRQGNGNTIYF
TRBV28	.	.	TRBJ2-1	TGTGCCAGCAGTTTATATGCGGACAGTTATTTTAATGAGCAGTTCTTC	CASSLYADSYFNEQFF
TRBV28	.	.	TRBJ1-1	TGTGCCAGCCTGTCCGGGCCCAAAAGGGAGGCTTTCTTT	CASLSGPKREAFF
TRBV19	.	.	TRBJ1-5	TGTGCCAGTAGTATAGATGAGGTACCTCAGCCCCAGCATTTT	CASSIDEVPQPQHF
TRBV6-5	.	.	TRBJ1-5	TGTGCCAGCGTAAGACAGGACAATCAGCCCCAGCATTTT	CASVRQDNQPQHF
TRBV5-1	TRBD2	.	TRBJ2-1	TGCGCCAGCAGCCCGACTAGCGGGAGATACAATGAGCAGTTCTTC	CASSPTSGRYNEQFF